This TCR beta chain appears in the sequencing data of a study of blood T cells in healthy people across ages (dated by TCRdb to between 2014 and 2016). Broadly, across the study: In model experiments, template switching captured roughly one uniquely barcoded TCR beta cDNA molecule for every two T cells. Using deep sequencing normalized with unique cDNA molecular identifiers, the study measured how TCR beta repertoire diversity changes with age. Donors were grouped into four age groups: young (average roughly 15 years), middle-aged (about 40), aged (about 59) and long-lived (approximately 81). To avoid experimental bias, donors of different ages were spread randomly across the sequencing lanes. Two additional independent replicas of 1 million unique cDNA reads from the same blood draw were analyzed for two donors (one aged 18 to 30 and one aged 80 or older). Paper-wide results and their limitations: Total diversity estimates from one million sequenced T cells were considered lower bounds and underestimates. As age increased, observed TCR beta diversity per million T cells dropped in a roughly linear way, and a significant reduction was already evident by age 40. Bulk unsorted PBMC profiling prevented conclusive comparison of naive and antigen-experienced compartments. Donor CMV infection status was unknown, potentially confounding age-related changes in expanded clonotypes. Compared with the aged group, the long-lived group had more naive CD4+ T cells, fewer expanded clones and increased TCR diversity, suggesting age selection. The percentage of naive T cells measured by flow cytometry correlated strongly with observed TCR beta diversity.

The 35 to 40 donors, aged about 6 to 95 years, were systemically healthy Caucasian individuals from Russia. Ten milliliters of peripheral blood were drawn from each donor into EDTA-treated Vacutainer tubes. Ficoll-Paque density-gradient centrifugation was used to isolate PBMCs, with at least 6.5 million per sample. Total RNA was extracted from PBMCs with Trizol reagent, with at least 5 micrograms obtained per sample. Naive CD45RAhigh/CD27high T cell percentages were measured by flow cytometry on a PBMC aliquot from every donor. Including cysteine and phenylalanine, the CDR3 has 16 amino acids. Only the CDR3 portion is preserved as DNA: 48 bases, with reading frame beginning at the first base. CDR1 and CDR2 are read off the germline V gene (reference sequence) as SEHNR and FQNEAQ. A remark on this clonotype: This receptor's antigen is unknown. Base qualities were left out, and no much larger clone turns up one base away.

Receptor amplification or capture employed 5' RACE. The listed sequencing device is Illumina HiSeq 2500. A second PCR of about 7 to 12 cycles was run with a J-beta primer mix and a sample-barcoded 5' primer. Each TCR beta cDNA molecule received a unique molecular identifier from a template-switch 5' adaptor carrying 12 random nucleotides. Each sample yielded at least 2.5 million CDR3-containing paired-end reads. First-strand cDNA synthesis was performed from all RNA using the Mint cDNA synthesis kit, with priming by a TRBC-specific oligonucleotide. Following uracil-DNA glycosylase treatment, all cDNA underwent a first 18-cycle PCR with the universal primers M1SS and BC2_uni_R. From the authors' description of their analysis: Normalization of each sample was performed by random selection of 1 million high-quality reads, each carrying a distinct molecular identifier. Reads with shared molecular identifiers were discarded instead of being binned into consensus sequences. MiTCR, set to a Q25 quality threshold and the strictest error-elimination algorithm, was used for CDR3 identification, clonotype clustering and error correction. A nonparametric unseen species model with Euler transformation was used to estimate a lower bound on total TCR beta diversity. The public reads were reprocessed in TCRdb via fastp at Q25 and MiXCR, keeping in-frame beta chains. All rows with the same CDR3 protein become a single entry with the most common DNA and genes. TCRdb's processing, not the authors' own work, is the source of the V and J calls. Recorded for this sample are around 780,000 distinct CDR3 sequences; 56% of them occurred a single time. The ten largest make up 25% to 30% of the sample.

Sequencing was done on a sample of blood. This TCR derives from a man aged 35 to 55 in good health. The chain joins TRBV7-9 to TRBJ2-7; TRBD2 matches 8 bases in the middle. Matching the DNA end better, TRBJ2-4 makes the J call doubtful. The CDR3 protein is CASSQQAGVPKNIQYF. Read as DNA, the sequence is TGTGCCAGCAGTCAACAAGCGGGAGTCCCCAAAAACATTCAGTACTTC.